Sequencing of this T cell receptor (beta chain) was carried out in a study of shared clonotypes between healthy human individuals. General study findings and limits: Sharing across four donors was highest in naive CD4 (roughly 5%) and lowest in memory CD8 (around 0.4%). An expected dependence of interdonor clonotype sharing on sequencing depth was noted.

Notes on this clone: Its antigen is as yet unknown.

Some 27,000 T cell genomes, or about 200 ng DNA, went into the sorted-subset replicate PCRs. As processed by the authors: As immunoSEQ supplied junction-only sequences (without quality scores), filtering differed. Profiling relied on immunoSEQ multiplex PCR, and the TCRdb table lists in-frame clones only, not all of them. The V and J calls and clone size come from that table; D and trimming were worked out from the DNA. The table lists fewer than 2.5 million clones, more than 85% of them singletons, with around 0.37% in the top ten. The sequencing sample was made of naive CD4+ T cells from PBMCs. Subset reported: CD45RA+ positively selected. The receptor was isolated from a man younger than 35 in good health. Some clones in this sample may be carry-over from other donors' samples.

The CDR3 loop reads CASSLTATSGDTIYF. CDR3 nucleotide sequence: TGTGCCAGCAGCTTAACCGCAACTTCGGGAGACACCATATATTTT. The J gene is TRBJ1-3, the V gene TRBV7-3; D remains unclear. The CDR3 is made up of 15 amino acids. The V and J ends lost 0 bases and 8 bases respectively, with 14 bases between them. Germline V lookup: CDR1 SGHTA, CDR2 FQGTGA.